This is a list of T cell receptor beta chains from one sample in a study of blood T cell repertoires in COVID-19. Assay used: immunoSEQ multiplex PCR; TCRdb lists only in-frame clones, some missing. Seen here are 250,000 to 350,000 clones, 80% to 95% observed once, and the top ten hold roughly 6.8%. The specimen was peripheral blood. Receptors were obtained from a woman in her twenties or thirties with COVID-19, enrolled during active disease. CDR3s include the opening cysteine and the closing phenylalanine or tryptophan. A D gene is named only where the DNA matches it firmly. Size values are once, few and many counts, or a class for expanded clones, and some rows have none.

V: TRBV2; J: TRBJ1-5; D: TRBD1; size: -; CDR3: CASRTGWSNQPQHF; DNA: TGTGCCAGCAGGACAGGGTGGAGCAATCAGCCCCAGCATTTT
V: TRBV11-2; J: TRBJ2-3; D: -; size: -; CDR3: CASSPMGTSTDTQYF; DNA: TGTGCCAGCAGCCCCATGGGGACTAGCACAGATACGCAGTATTTT
V: TRBV18; J: TRBJ2-7; D: TRBD1; size: -; CDR3: CASSPARQGTEQYF; DNA: TGTGCCAGCTCACCGGCGAGACAGGGTACCGAGCAGTACTTC
V: TRBV6-2/TRBV6-3; J: TRBJ1-5; D: -; size: -; CDR3: CASSYGPAQHF; DNA: TGTGCCAGCAGTTACGGCCCAGCCCAGCATTTT
V: TRBV2; J: TRBJ1-2; D: TRBD1; size: -; CDR3: CASSPRTGRGINYGYTF; DNA: TGTGCCAGCAGTCCTAGGACAGGGAGAGGAATTAACTATGGCTACACCTTC
V: TRBV5-1; J: TRBJ1-6; D: -; size: -; CDR3: CASKTWALPNSPLHF; DNA: TGCGCCAGCAAAACCTGGGCCCTCCCCAATTCACCCCTCCACTTT
V: TRBV1; J: TRBJ1-4; D: -; size: few; CDR3: CTSSLRHQREEKLFF; DNA: TGCACCAGCAGCCTGCGGCATCAAAGGGAGGAAAAACTGTTTTTT
V: TRBV19; J: TRBJ1-2; D: -; size: many; CDR3: CASSFALTGYYGYTF; DNA: TGTGCCAGTAGTTTCGCTCTTACAGGATACTATGGCTACACCTTC
V: TRBV20-1; J: TRBJ2-7; D: TRBD2; size: -; CDR3: CSASPSGRVMYEQYF; DNA: TGCAGTGCTAGTCCTAGCGGGAGGGTGATGTACGAGCAGTACTTC
V: TRBV18; J: TRBJ1-1; D: TRBD1; size: -; CDR3: CASSPNDRGYTEAFF; DNA: TGTGCCAGCTCACCAAATGACAGGGGTTACACTGAAGCTTTCTTT
V: TRBV7-9; J: TRBJ1-4; D: -; size: -; CDR3: CASSLGGSEKLFF; DNA: TGTGCCAGCAGCTTGGGGGGTAGTGAAAAACTGTTTTTT
V: TRBV7-8; J: TRBJ1-3; D: TRBD1; size: -; CDR3: CASSLWGQVGGNTIYF; DNA: TGTGCCAGCAGCTTGTGGGGACAGGTCGGAGGAAACACCATATATTTT
V: TRBV19; J: TRBJ2-7; D: -; size: -; CDR3: CASRPLQGNEQYF; DNA: TGTGCCAGTAGACCGCTCCAGGGAAACGAGCAGTACTTC
V: TRBV2; J: TRBJ2-1; D: -; size: -; CDR3: CASSDKRVGTEQFF; DNA: TGTGCCAGCAGTGACAAGCGGGTAGGGACTGAGCAGTTCTTC
V: TRBV12-3/TRBV12-4; J: TRBJ1-1; D: -; size: -; CDR3: CASSTGVNTEAFF; DNA: TGTGCCAGCAGCACCGGGGTGAACACTGAAGCTTTCTTT
V: TRBV29-1; J: TRBJ2-3; D: TRBD2; size: -; CDR3: CSAPSGSSPDTQYF; DNA: TGCAGCGCACCAAGCGGGAGCTCTCCAGATACGCAGTATTTT
V: TRBV2; J: TRBJ2-3; D: -; size: -; CDR3: CASSRDSGTQYF; DNA: TGTGCCAGCAGCCGGGACTCCGGTACGCAGTATTTT
V: TRBV7-2; J: TRBJ2-1; D: TRBD1; size: -; CDR3: CASTSPRTGGLYNEQFF; DNA: TGTGCCAGCACCTCACCTAGGACAGGGGGCCTTTACAATGAGCAGTTCTTC
V: TRBV3-1/TRBV3-2; J: TRBJ2-2; D: TRBD1; size: -; CDR3: CASSQELGGRTGELFF; DNA: TGTGCCAGCAGCCAAGAGCTAGGGGGCCGCACCGGGGAGCTGTTTTTT
V: TRBV15; J: TRBJ2-1; D: -; size: -; CDR3: CATSRVTDYSSNEQFF; DNA: TGTGCCACCAGCAGAGTCACGGACTACTCCTCCAATGAGCAGTTCTTC
V: TRBV6-6; J: TRBJ2-7; D: -; size: few; CDR3: CASSYSRYEQYF; DNA: TGTGCCAGCAGTTACTCGAGGTACGAGCAGTACTTC
V: TRBV6-4; J: TRBJ2-7; D: TRBD1; size: -; CDR3: CASSDPKGDRGKNEQYF; DNA: TGTGCCAGCAGTGACCCCAAAGGGGACAGGGGGAAAAACGAGCAGTACTTC
V: TRBV15; J: TRBJ1-1; D: TRBD1; size: -; CDR3: CATSRAVQGATEAFF; DNA: TGTGCCACCAGCAGAGCCGTCCAGGGGGCCACTGAAGCTTTCTTT
V: TRBV9; J: TRBJ2-7; D: TRBD1; size: few; CDR3: CASSGGQGYEQYF; DNA: TGTGCCAGCAGCGGGGGACAGGGTTACGAGCAGTACTTC
V: TRBV4-1; J: TRBJ1-6; D: TRBD1; size: -; CDR3: CASSQDPRQGFSLHF; DNA: TGCGCCAGCAGCCAAGATCCTCGACAGGGGTTCTCCCTCCACTTT
V: TRBV5-1; J: TRBJ1-2; D: TRBD1; size: -; CDR3: CASSPARQGTGYTF; DNA: TGCGCCAGCAGCCCCGCCCGACAGGGGACTGGCTACACCTTC
V: TRBV25-1; J: TRBJ2-7; D: -; size: -; CDR3: CASSEVGSSYEQYF; DNA: TGTGCCAGCAGTGAAGTTGGCTCCTCCTACGAGCAGTACTTC